This T cell receptor beta chain was profiled in a study of T cell repertoires in cytomegalovirus infection. Looking at the study overall: It was recently identified HLA-C-restricted and well-studied HLA-B-restricted CMV epitopes that the study used.

Each CDR3 protein is one row after TCRdb ran MiXCR on the reads. Among some 480,000 distinct CDR3 sequences listed, around 35% were seen once. V was pared by 3 bases and J by 3 bases, with 8 bases of the junction left unmatched. The CDR3 runs 16 residues. The V gene's germline CDR1 is SGHTA and CDR2 FQGNSA. Comment on this clonotype: No antigen is known for it.

V gene TRBV7-2 combines with J gene TRBJ2-1; 7 bases map to TRBD2. This sequence was found in a human donor in good health (CMV status not recorded). Some clones in this sample may be carry-over from other donors' samples. This specimen consisted of cultured PBMCs, obtained from culture after CMV antigen stimulation. In nucleotides, the CDR3 is TGTGCCAGCAGCTTGTGGGCGGGAGACCTCTACAATGAGCAGTTCTTC. As protein: CASSLWAGDLYNEQFF. The full variable domain, rest sourced from reference TRBV7-2 and TRBJ2-1, is GAGVSQSPSNKVTEKGKDVELRCDPISGHTALYWYRQSLGQGLEFLIYFQGNSAPDKSGLPSDRFSAERTGGSVSTLTIQRTQQEDSAVYLCASSLWAGDLYNEQFFGPGTRLTVL.